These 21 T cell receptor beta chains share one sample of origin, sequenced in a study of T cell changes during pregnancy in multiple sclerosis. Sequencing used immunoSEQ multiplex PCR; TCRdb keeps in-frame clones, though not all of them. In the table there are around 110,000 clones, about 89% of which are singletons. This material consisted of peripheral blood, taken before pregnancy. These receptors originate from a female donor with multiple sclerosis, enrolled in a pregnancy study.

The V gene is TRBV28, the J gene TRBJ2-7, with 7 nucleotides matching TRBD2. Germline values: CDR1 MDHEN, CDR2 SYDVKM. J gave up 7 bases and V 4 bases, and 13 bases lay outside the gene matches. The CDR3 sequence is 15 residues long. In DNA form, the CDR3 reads TGTGCCAGCAGTTCCCCCCTGGAGGGAGCGGGGGAGCAGTACTTC. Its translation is CASSSPLEGAGEQYF.

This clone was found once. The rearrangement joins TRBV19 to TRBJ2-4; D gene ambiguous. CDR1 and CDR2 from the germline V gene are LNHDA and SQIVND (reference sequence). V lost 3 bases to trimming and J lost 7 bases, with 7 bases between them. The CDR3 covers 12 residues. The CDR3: CASSIPGNIQYF. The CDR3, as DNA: TGTGCCAGTAGTATCCCCGGGAACATTCAGTACTTC.

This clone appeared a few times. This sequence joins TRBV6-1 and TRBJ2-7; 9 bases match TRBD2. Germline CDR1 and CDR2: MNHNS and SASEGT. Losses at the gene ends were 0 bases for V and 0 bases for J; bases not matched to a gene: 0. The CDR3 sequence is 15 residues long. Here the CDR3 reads CASSEASGSSYEQYF. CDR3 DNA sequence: TGTGCCAGCAGTGAAGCTAGCGGGAGCTCCTACGAGCAGTACTTC.

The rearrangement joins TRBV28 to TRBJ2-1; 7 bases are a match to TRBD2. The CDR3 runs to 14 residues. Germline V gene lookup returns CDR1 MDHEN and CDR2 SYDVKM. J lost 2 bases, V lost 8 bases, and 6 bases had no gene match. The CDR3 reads CASFPSGPYNEQFF. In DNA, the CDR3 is TGTGCCAGCTTCCCTAGCGGTCCCTACAATGAGCAGTTCTTC. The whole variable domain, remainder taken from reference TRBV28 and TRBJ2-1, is DVKVTQSSRYLVKRTGEKVFLECVQDMDHENMFWYRQDPGLGLRLIYFSYDVKMKEKGDIPEGYSVSREKKERFSLILESASTNQTSMYLCASFPSGPYNEQFFGPGTRLTVL.

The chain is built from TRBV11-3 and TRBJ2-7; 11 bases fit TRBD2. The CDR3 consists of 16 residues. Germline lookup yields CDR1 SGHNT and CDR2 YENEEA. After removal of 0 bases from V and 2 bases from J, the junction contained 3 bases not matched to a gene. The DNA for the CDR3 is TGTGCCAGCAGCTTAGAGATTAGCGGGGGGGCCTACGAGCAGTACTTC. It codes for CASSLEISGGAYEQYF.

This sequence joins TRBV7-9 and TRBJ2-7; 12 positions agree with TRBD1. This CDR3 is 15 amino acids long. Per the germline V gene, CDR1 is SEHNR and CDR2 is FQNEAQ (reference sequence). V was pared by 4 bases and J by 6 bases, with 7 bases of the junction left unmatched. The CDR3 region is CASSSPGTGGLEQYF. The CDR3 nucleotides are TGTGCCAGCAGCTCCCCCGGGACAGGGGGCCTCGAGCAGTACTTC.

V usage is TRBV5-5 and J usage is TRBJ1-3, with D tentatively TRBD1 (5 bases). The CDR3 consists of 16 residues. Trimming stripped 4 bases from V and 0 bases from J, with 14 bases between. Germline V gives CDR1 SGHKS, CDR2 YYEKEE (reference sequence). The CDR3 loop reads CASSRGDWGSGNTIYF. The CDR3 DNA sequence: TGTGCCAGCAGCCGCGGGGACTGGGGCTCTGGAAACACCATATATTTT.

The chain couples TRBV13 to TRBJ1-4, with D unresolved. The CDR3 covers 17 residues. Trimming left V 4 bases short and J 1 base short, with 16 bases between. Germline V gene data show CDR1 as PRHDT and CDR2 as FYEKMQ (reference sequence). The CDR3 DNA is TGTGCCAGCAGCTACCGGACTCTTGGTGGAACTAATGAAAAACTGTTTTTT. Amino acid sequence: CASSYRTLGGTNEKLFF.

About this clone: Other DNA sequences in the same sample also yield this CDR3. CDR3 sequence: CTSSQDRPSGGPRLDTGELFF. CDR3 coding DNA: TGCACCAGCAGCCAAGATAGGCCCAGCGGGGGTCCACGCCTAGACACCGGGGAGCTGTTTTTT. This chain uses TRBV1 with TRBJ2-2; the DNA was not used to check the table's D call, TRBD2. TRBV1 is termed a pseudogene. CDR3 length: 21 residues.

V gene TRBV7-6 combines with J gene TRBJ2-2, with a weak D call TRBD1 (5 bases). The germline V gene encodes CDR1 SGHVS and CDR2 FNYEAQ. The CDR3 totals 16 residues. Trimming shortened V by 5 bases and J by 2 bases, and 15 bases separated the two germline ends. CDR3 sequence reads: CASSPQPGFNTGELFF. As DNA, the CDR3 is TGTGCCAGCAGCCCCCAACCAGGGTTTAACACCGGGGAGCTGTTTTTT. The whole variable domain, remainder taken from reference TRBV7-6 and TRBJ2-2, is GAGVSQSPRYKVTKRGQDVALRCDPISGHVSLYWYRQALGQGPEFLTYFNYEAQQDKSGLPNDRFSAERPEGSISTLTIQRTEQRDSAMYRCASSPQPGFNTGELFFGEGSRLTVL.

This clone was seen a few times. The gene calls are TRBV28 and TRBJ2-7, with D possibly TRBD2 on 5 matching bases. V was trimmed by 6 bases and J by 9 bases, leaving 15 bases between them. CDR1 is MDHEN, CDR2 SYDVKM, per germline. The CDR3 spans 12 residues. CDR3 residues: CASSRRDRVQYF. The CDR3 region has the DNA TGTGCCAGCAGCCGCCGGGATAGGGTGCAGTACTTC.

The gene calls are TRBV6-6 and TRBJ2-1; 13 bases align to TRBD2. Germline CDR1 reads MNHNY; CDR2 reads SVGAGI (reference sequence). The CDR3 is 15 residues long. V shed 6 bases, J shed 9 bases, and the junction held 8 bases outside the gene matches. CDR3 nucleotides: TGTGCCAGCAGCCTTACTAGCGGGAGGGCCACTGAGCAGTTCTTC. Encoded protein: CASSLTSGRATEQFF.

This chain's CDR3 is CASSPWTDSDTQYF. For the CDR3, the DNA is TGTGCCAGCAGCCCCTGGACAGACTCAGATACGCAGTATTTT. The chain joins TRBV7-9 to TRBJ2-3, with D perhaps matching TRBD1 (6 bases). Germline CDR1 and CDR2: SEHNR and FQNEAQ (reference sequence). Trimming cost V 5 bases and J 4 bases, with 13 bases left between them. This CDR3 has 14 amino acids.

DNA for the CDR3: TGTGCCTGGACCCCAGGACTAGCGGGAATGAATGAGCAGTTCTTC. This translates into CAWTPGLAGMNEQFF. The chain links TRBV30 to TRBJ2-1; 12 bases are shared with TRBD2. This CDR3 has 15 residues. The V gene's germline CDR1 is GTSNPN and CDR2 SVGIG (reference sequence). V lost 4 bases to trimming and J lost 7 bases; unmatched junction nucleotides: 8.

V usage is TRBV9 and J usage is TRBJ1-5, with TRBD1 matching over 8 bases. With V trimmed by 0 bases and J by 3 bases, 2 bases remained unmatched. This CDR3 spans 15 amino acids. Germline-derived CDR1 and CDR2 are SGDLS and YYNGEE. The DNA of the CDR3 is TGTGCCAGCAGCGTAGGACAGGGGAACAATCAGCCCCAGCATTTT. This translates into CASSVGQGNNQPQHF.

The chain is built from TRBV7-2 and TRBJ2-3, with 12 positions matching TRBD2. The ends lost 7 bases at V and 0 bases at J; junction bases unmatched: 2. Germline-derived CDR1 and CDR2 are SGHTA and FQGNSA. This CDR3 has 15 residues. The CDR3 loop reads CASTLAGGSTDTQYF. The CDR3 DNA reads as TGTGCCAGCACTCTAGCGGGGGGGAGCACAGATACGCAGTATTTT.

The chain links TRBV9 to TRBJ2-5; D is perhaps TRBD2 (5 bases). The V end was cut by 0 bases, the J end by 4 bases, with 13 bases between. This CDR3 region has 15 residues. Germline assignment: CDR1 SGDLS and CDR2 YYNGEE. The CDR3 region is CASSVAGSGAETQYF. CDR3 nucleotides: TGTGCCAGCAGCGTAGCGGGGTCAGGCGCAGAGACCCAGTACTTC.

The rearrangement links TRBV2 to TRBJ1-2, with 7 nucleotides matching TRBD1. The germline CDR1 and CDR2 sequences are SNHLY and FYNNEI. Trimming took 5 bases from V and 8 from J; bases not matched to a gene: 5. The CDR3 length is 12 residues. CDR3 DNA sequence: TGTGCCAGCAGTCGACAGGGTGGCGGCTACACCTTC. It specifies CASSRQGGGYTF.

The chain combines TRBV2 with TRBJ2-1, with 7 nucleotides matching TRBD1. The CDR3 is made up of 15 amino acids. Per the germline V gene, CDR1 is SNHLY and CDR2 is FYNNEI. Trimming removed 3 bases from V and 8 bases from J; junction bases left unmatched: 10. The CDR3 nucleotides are TGTGCCAGCAGTGACCCCAGGGGGATGGGCGATGAGCAGTTCTTC. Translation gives CASSDPRGMGDEQFF. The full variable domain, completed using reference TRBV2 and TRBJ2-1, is EPEVTQTPSHQVTQMGQEVILRCVPISNHLYFYWYRQILGQKVEFLVSFYNNEISEKSEIFDDQFSVERPDGSNFTLKIRSTKLEDSAMYFCASSDPRGMGDEQFFGPGTRLTVL.

CDR3 in amino acids: CASSYGTGYTYEQYF. CDR3 in DNA: TGTGCCAGCAGTTACGGGACAGGGTACACCTACGAGCAGTACTTC. The V gene is TRBV6-5, the J gene TRBJ2-7; 9 positions match TRBD1. The V gene's germline CDR1 is MNHEY and CDR2 SVGAGI. The CDR3 totals 15 residues. V shed 2 bases and J 2 bases; nucleotides not matched to a gene: 4.

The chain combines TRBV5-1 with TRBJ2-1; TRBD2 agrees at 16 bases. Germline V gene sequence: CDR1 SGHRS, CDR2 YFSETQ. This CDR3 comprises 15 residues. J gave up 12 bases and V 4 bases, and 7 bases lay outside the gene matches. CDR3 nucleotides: TGCGCCAGCAGCCCCGGGACTAGCGGGAGGGCCGGGCAGTTCTTC. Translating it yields CASSPGTSGRAGQFF.